This T cell receptor (beta chain) was sequenced in a study of blood T cells in healthy people across ages. About the study: The capture of about one barcoded beta molecule per two T cells was achieved by template switching. Study-level results: Unknown donor CMV status possibly confounded expanded clonotype changes. When one million T cells were used, diversity estimates were thought to be underestimates. Among long-lived donors, naive CD4+ cells were more numerous and diversity higher than in aged donors.

This clonotype has ten or more counts. Its antigen is still unknown. Relative to the germline gene, one junction end is altered; a read error may explain this. This CDR3 spans 13 amino acids. Germline V gene lookup returns CDR1 SGHRS and CDR2 YFSETQ. Sample-barcoded 5' priming and a J-beta primer mix drove a second PCR of about 6 to 12 cycles. TCRdb used MiXCR to reprocess the 5' RACE reads, holding one entry per CDR3 protein. This table holds about 670,000 distinct CDR3 sequences, 45% to 60% found once. The TCR comes from a woman aged 80 or older in good health. The chain couples TRBV5-1 to TRBJ2-2; no clear D. Sequencing used blood. CDR3: CASSQGNTGELFF. CDR3 sequence (DNA): TGTGCCAGCAGCCAAGGGAACACCGGGGAGCTGTTTTTT.